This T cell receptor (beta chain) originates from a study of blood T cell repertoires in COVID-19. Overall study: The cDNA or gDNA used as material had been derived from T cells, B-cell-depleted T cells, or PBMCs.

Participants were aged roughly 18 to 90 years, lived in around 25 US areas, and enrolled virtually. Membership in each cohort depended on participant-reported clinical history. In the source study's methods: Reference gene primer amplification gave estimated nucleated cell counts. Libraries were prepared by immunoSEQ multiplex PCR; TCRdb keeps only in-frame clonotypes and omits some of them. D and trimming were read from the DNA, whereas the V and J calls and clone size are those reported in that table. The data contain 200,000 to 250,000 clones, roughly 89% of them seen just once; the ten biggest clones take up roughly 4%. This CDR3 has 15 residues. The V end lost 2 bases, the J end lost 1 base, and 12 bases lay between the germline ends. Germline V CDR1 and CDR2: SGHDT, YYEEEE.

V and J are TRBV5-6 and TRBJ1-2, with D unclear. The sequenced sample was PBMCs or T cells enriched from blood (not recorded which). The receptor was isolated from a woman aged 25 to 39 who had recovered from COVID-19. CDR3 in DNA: TGTGCCAGCAGCTTTATTTCGAGCTATAACTATGGCTACACCTTC. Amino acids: CASSFISSYNYGYTF.